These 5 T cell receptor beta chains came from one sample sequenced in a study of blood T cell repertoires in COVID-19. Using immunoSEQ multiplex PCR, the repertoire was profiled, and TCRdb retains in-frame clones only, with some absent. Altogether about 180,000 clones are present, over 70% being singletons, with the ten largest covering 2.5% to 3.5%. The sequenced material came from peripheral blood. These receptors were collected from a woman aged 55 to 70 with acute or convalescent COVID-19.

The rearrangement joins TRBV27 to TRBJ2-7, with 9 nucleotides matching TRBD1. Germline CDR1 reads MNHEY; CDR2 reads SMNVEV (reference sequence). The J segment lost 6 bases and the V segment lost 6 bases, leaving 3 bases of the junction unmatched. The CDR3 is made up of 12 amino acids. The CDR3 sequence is CASRPTGGEQYF. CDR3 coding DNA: TGTGCCAGCAGGCCGACAGGGGGCGAGCAGTACTTC.

The CDR3 nucleotides are TGTGCCAGCAGCCTTAGACGGGACACCAGCTCCTACGAGCAGTACTTC. Amino acids: CASSLRRDTSSYEQYF. The chain uses TRBV3-1 (or the pseudogene TRBV3-2) and TRBJ2-7, with a tentative D call TRBD1 (6 bases). The ends were cut back, 4 bases at V and 0 bases at J, with 16 bases in the middle. There are 16 residues in the CDR3. Per the germline V gene, CDR1 is LGHDT and CDR2 is YNNKEL (reference sequence).

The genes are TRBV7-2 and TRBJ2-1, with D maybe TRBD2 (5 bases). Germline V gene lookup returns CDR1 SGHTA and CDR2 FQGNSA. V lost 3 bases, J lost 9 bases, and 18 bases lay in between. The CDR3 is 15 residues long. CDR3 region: CASSFGGSGSGEQFF. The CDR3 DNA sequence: TGTGCCAGCAGCTTTGGCGGGTCTGGAAGCGGTGAGCAGTTCTTC.

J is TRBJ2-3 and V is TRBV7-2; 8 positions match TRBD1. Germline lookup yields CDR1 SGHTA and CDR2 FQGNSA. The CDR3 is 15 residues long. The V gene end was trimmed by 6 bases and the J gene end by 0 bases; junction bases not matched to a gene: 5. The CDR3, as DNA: TGTGCCAGCAGGATACAGGGGGTTAGCACAGATACGCAGTATTTT. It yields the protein CASRIQGVSTDTQYF.

CDR3 in amino acids: CASRTGKADTQYF. In nucleotides, the CDR3 is TGTGCCAGCAGAACAGGGAAGGCGGATACGCAGTATTTT. The J gene is TRBJ2-3, the V gene TRBV12-3 or TRBV12-4; the D gene is possibly TRBD1 (6 bases). The CDR3 spans 13 residues. V lost 6 bases to trimming and J lost 6 bases, with 13 bases between them.